One sample yielded the 31 T cell receptor beta chains listed below, sequenced in a study of T cells during gluten challenge in celiac disease. TCRdb reprocessed the 5' RACE reads with MiXCR, giving one entry per CDR3 protein. The sample lists over 150 distinct CDR3 sequences, around 15% occurring once. Lineage-negative, tetramer-binding CD3+ CD4+ cells lacking CD45RA and CD62L but expressing integrin beta7 were gated. The specimen was gluten-specific CD4+ T cells sorted from blood using tetramers, collected at baseline or on day 6, 14 or 28 of gluten challenge (not recorded which). These receptors were taken from a male donor with celiac disease.

This clonotype is labeled large. This chain joins TRBV7-2 and TRBJ2-7; possibly TRBD2 for D (5 bases). V dropped 2 bases and J dropped 6 bases, with 17 bases sitting between them. CDR1 and CDR2 from the germline V gene are SGHTA and FQGNSA. There are 15 residues in the CDR3. CDR3 DNA: TGTGCCAGCAGCTTAAGGTCCATGGATGCGGGCGAGCAGTACTTC. Its translation is CASSLRSMDAGEQYF.

By frequency in the sample, this clonotype is medium-sized (0.01 to 0.1%). This chain uses TRBV5-3 with TRBJ1-5, with 8 bases that match TRBD1. TRBV5-3 is identified as an open reading frame with a role that is uncertain. This CDR3 has 16 amino acids. Trimming cost V 4 bases and J 2 bases; bases outside gene matches: 8. CDR3 region: CARSRSRGQGNQPQHF. Written as DNA, the CDR3 is TGTGCCAGAAGCCGATCCAGGGGGCAGGGCAATCAGCCCCAGCATTTT.

Within the sample, this clonotype is medium-sized. CDR3 region: CSVGGLAGGYTLGELFF. As DNA, the CDR3 is TGCAGCGTGGGGGGACTAGCGGGAGGGTATACTCTCGGGGAGCTGTTTTTT. This rearrangement joins TRBV29-1 to TRBJ2-2, with 16 bases identical to TRBD2. J lost 7 bases, V lost 6 bases, and 11 bases had no gene match. The CDR3 has 17 residues. Germline loops: CDR1 SQVTM, CDR2 ANQGSEA.

In this sample, this clonotype is large. This chain connects TRBV5-1 to TRBJ2-5; tentatively, D is TRBD1 (9 bases). This CDR3 spans 16 amino acids. Trimming removed 6 bases from V and 5 bases from J, with 23 bases in between. CDR1 and CDR2 (germline): SGHRS, YFSETQ. The CDR3 DNA follows: TGCGCCAGCACCGAAGGTCTTAGCGGGACAGGGGAGACCCAGTACTTC. As protein: CASTEGLSGTGETQYF.

Within the sample, this clonotype is large. CDR3 sequence reads: CASSDPTSGPYEQYF. The DNA of the CDR3 is TGTGCCAGCAGTGACCCGACTAGCGGGCCCTACGAGCAGTACTTC. The rearrangement uses TRBV6-1 and TRBJ2-7; TRBD2 matches 10 bases. Germline CDR1 MNHNS, CDR2 SASEGT. CDR3 length equals 15 residues. The trim removed 3 bases at V and 2 bases at J, leaving 4 bases unmatched.

By its share, this clonotype is medium-sized (0.01 to 0.1%). The chain couples TRBV19 to TRBJ2-5, with TRBD1 as a possible D gene (6 bases). The CDR3 loop spans 15 amino acids. Germline V lookup: CDR1 LNHDA, CDR2 SQIVND (reference sequence). Trimming left V 3 bases short and J 5 bases short, with 16 bases between. This CDR3 is CASSIVWGLSETQYF. In DNA, the CDR3 is TGTGCCAGTAGTATTGTTTGGGGGCTGTCGGAGACCCAGTACTTC.

By sample fraction, this clonotype is medium-sized. The CDR3 region is CAISGGPGVGYEQYF. The CDR3, as DNA: TGTGCCATCAGTGGAGGCCCAGGGGTTGGCTACGAGCAGTACTTC. The chain couples TRBV10-3 to TRBJ2-7, with D tentatively TRBD1 (6 bases). The CDR3 length is 15 residues. V lost 4 bases, J lost 3 bases, and 16 bases lay in between. CDR1 is ENHRY, CDR2 SYGVKD, per germline.

This clonotype was counted many times. The V and J genes are TRBV7-2 and TRBJ1-3; unclear D gene. The CDR3 covers 13 residues. Per germline, CDR1 SGHTA and CDR2 FQGNSA. V was cut by 4 bases and J by 4 bases, with 8 bases left in between. This CDR3 reads CASSSRPGNTIYF. The CDR3 DNA sequence: TGTGCCAGCAGCTCCCGCCCCGGAAACACCATATATTTT.

Ten or more counts support this clonotype. This sequence joins TRBV28 and TRBJ1-6; no definite D call. The CDR3 spans 13 residues. Trimming left V 2 bases short and J 9 bases short, with 8 bases between. CDR1 is MDHEN, CDR2 SYDVKM, per germline. DNA of the CDR3: TGTGCCAGCAGTTTAACCGGAGGTTCACCCCTCCACTTT. Translated: CASSLTGGSPLHF.

Sample share makes this clonotype large. The V call is TRBV7-6, the J call TRBJ2-3; 7 nucleotides agree with TRBD2. Trimming took 4 bases from V and 9 from J; bases not matched to a gene: 10. This CDR3 region has 14 residues. From germline, CDR1 is SGHVS and CDR2 FNYEAQ. The CDR3 DNA reads as TGTGCCAGCAGCTATAGCGGGTGGGATGGGACGCAGTATTTT. This gives the protein CASSYSGWDGTQYF.

This clonotype is large. The rearrangement joins TRBV29-1 to TRBJ2-2; 9 bases fit TRBD1. V shed 6 bases and J 3 bases; nucleotides not matched to a gene: 5. This CDR3 contains 14 residues. Germline values: CDR1 SQVTM, CDR2 ANQGSEA. Here the CDR3 DNA reads TGCAGCGTGGGGACAGGGTGGGACACCGGGGAGCTGTTTTTT. This sequence encodes CSVGTGWDTGELFF.

The chain combines TRBV7-2 with TRBJ2-3, with TRBD1 as a possible D gene (5 bases). The CDR3 is 12 residues long. In germline, CDR1 is SGHTA, CDR2 FQGNSA. The V gene lost 9 bases and the J gene lost 3 bases, with 10 bases spanning the gap. CDR3 loop: CASIRVTDTQYF. The CDR3 DNA sequence: TGTGCCAGTATCAGGGTGACAGATACGCAGTATTTT.

This clonotype is labeled large. This chain uses TRBV9 with TRBJ2-3; TRBD2 matches 7 bases. The CDR3 contains 15 residues. The trim removed 0 bases at V and 4 bases at J, leaving 5 bases unmatched. Germline-derived CDR1 and CDR2 are SGDLS and YYNGEE. The CDR3: CASSVVPGGPDTQYF. CDR3 nucleotide sequence: TGTGCCAGCAGCGTAGTGCCGGGAGGACCAGATACGCAGTATTTT.

By share, this clonotype counts as medium-sized (0.01 to 0.1%). This rearrangement joins TRBV20-1 to TRBJ1-2; TRBD1 might be the D (5 bases). Germline CDR1 and CDR2: DFQATT and SNEGSKA (reference sequence). Trimming removed 2 bases at V and 4 bases at J, with 8 bases between. The length of the CDR3 is 12 residues. CDR3 amino acids: CSARWGGYGYTF. The CDR3 DNA is TGCAGTGCTAGATGGGGGGGCTATGGCTACACCTTC.

By its share, this clonotype is medium-sized. V gene TRBV4-2 combines with J gene TRBJ2-2, with 10 bases identical to TRBD2. The CDR3 spans 16 residues. The V segment lost 4 bases and the J segment 1 base; nucleotides outside the gene matches: 3. The germline V gene encodes CDR1 LGHNA and CDR2 YNFKEQ. CDR3 in amino acids: CASSPWTSGNTGELFF. DNA for the CDR3: TGTGCCAGCAGCCCCTGGACTAGCGGGAACACCGGGGAGCTGTTTTTT.

This clonotype is judged large. The chain uses TRBV29-1 and TRBJ2-3, with 9 bases identical to TRBD1. CDR1 is SQVTM and CDR2 is ANQGSEA in the germline V gene. The junction had 6 bases not matched to a gene; V was cut back by 7 bases and J by 4 bases. The CDR3 extends over 13 amino acids. The CDR3 sequence is CSGGTGYSDTQYF. The CDR3 bases are TGCAGCGGGGGGACAGGGTATTCAGATACGCAGTATTTT.

By sample fraction, this clonotype is large. This chain connects TRBV5-1 to TRBJ2-5, with D unclear. Trimming removed 1 base from V and 2 bases from J, with 9 bases in between. The CDR3 is 14 amino acids. The germline V gene encodes CDR1 SGHRS and CDR2 YFSETQ. The CDR3 nucleotides read TGCGCCAGCAGCTTGATAGCAGCACAAGAGACCCAGTACTTC. It is translated as CASSLIAAQETQYF.

The chain employs TRBV5-1 and TRBJ2-7; TRBD2 matches 7 bases. V lost 0 bases, J lost 2 bases, and 11 bases stayed unmatched. Germline assignment: CDR1 SGHRS and CDR2 YFSETQ. This CDR3 is built from 17 residues. CDR3 sequence reads: CASSLGAGVLPPYEQYF. In nucleotides, the CDR3 is TGCGCCAGCAGCTTGGGGGCGGGAGTCCTTCCCCCCTACGAGCAGTACTTC. The whole variable domain, filled in from reference TRBV5-1 and TRBJ2-7, reads KAGVTQTPRYLIKTRGQQVTLSCSPISGHRSVSWYQQTPGQGLQFLFEYFSETQRNKGNFPGRFSGRQFSNSRSEMNVSTLELGDSALYLCASSLGAGVLPPYEQYFGPGTRLTVT.

The chain joins TRBV5-5 to TRBJ2-7, with 9 bases matching TRBD2. The germline CDR1 and CDR2 sequences are SGHKS and YYEKEE (reference sequence). The V gene end was trimmed by 2 bases and the J gene end by 2 bases; junction bases not matched to a gene: 11. CDR3 size: 17 residues. The CDR3, as DNA: TGTGCCAGCAGCTTAATAGCGGGAGTCGTTCCCCCCTACGAGCAGTACTTC. Translating it yields CASSLIAGVVPPYEQYF.

This clonotype was recorded a few times. The chain employs TRBV20-1 and TRBJ1-5; D gene unclear. The CDR3 extends over 13 amino acids. The V end was cut by 4 bases, the J end by 5 bases, with 12 bases between. The germline CDR1 and CDR2 sequences are DFQATT and SNEGSKA (reference sequence). CDR3: CSAKKQWDQPQHF. The CDR3 DNA is TGCAGTGCTAAGAAACAGTGGGATCAGCCCCAGCATTTT.

This clonotype showed up many times. This chain joins TRBV20-1 and TRBJ1-4; no clear D gene. V was clipped by 5 bases and J by 7 bases, with 14 bases between them. The CDR3 covers 13 residues. CDR1 is DFQATT and CDR2 is SNEGSKA in the germline V gene (reference sequence). Here the CDR3 reads CSAPVVAGEKLFF. The CDR3 bases are TGCAGTGCTCCTGTCGTGGCAGGTGAAAAACTGTTTTTT.

This chain uses TRBV7-2 with TRBJ2-7, with D tentatively TRBD1 (6 bases). Germline V gene data show CDR1 as SGHTA and CDR2 as FQGNSA. CDR3 length: 15 amino acids. V lost 3 bases and J lost 6, with 18 bases in between. CDR3 DNA: TGTGCCAGCAGCTTTAGGGCAGGGGATTCGGGCGAGCAGTACTTC. It encodes CASSFRAGDSGEQYF.

In its sample, this clonotype is medium-sized. This sequence joins TRBV11-2 and TRBJ2-7; no definite D call. The CDR3 is 14 amino acids. V dropped 5 bases and J dropped 4 bases, with 15 bases sitting between them. Germline V gene lookup returns CDR1 SGHAT and CDR2 FQNNGV. Here the CDR3 DNA reads TGTGCCAGCAGCCCAATCGGCTTACCTTACGAGCAGTACTTC. This sequence encodes CASSPIGLPYEQYF.

This chain uses TRBV7-3 with TRBJ2-3; D gene ambiguous. The CDR3 sequence is 15 residues long. V was cut by 1 base and J by 0 bases, with 8 bases left in between. The germline CDR1 and CDR2 sequences are SGHTA and FQGTGA. CDR3 sequence reads: CASSLRSTSTDTQYF. DNA of the CDR3: TGTGCCAGCAGCTTAAGGTCTACTAGCACAGATACGCAGTATTTT.

This clonotype is labeled medium-sized. The J gene is TRBJ2-5, the V gene TRBV4-2; TRBD2 agrees at 8 bases. This CDR3 has 15 amino acids. V gave up 3 bases and J gave up 5 bases; unmatched junction bases: 8. Germline V gives CDR1 LGHNA, CDR2 YNFKEQ. Here the CDR3 DNA reads TGTGCCAGCAGCCAGGCCGGGGGGGCAGTGGAGACCCAGTACTTC. It encodes CASSQAGGAVETQYF.

Notes on this clonotype: One end of the junction is discordant with germline, which a read error may explain. The V and J genes are TRBV7-6 and TRBJ2-2; D is ambiguous. Germline V lookup: CDR1 SGHVS, CDR2 FNYEAQ. This CDR3 contains 16 residues. The CDR3 coding sequence is TGTTCCAGCAGCCCAACGCCTTTTGGCACTTGGGGGGAGCTGTTTTTT. This encodes CSSSPTPFGTWGELFF.

The chain links TRBV7-6 to TRBJ2-7; no clear D gene. Germline CDR1 and CDR2: SGHVS and FNYEAQ. V dropped 2 bases and J dropped 6 bases, with 8 bases sitting between them. The CDR3 length is 12 residues. CDR3 coding DNA: TGTGCCAGCAGCTTAATCTTTTCCGAGCAGTACTTC. It translates to CASSLIFSEQYF.

By its share, this clonotype is medium-sized. V and J are TRBV20-1 and TRBJ2-3, with 9 bases matching TRBD2. This CDR3 has 14 residues. The V and J ends lost 5 bases and 0 bases, in that order; junction bases with no gene match: 3. CDR1 DFQATT and CDR2 SNEGSKA come from the germline V gene (reference sequence). In DNA form, the CDR3 reads TGCAGTGCTCAAAGCGGGGGGAGCACAGATACGCAGTATTTT. This translates into CSAQSGGSTDTQYF.

Sample share makes this clonotype large (0.1 to 1%). J is TRBJ2-2 and V is TRBV29-1, with 10 bases fitting TRBD2. CDR1 and CDR2 from the germline V gene are SQVTM and ANQGSEA. The CDR3 contains 15 residues. V lost 7 bases to trimming and J lost 3 bases; unmatched junction nucleotides: 8. CDR3 sequence: CSGSTSGWDTGELFF. The DNA for the CDR3 is TGCAGCGGCTCGACTAGCGGGTGGGACACCGGGGAGCTGTTTTTT.

The chain recombines TRBV19 with TRBJ2-1; 10 bases are a match to TRBD2. Unmatched junction bases numbered 9, after V lost 4 bases and J lost 3 bases. The CDR3 covers 17 residues. Looked up from germline, CDR1 is LNHDA and CDR2 is SQIVND (reference sequence). The CDR3 sequence: CASSTYSGGSFYNEQFF. The CDR3 nucleotides are TGTGCCAGTAGTACTTATAGCGGGGGGAGCTTCTACAATGAGCAGTTCTTC.

This clonotype showed up many times. V usage is TRBV7-2 and J usage is TRBJ1-3; TRBD1 matches 9 bases. J lost 3 bases, V lost 2 bases, and 2 bases had no gene match. The germline CDR1 and CDR2 sequences are SGHTA and FQGNSA. The CDR3 extends over 15 amino acids. The CDR3 is CASSLRTGDGNTIYF. CDR3 sequence (DNA): TGTGCCAGCAGCTTAAGGACAGGGGATGGAAACACCATATATTTT.